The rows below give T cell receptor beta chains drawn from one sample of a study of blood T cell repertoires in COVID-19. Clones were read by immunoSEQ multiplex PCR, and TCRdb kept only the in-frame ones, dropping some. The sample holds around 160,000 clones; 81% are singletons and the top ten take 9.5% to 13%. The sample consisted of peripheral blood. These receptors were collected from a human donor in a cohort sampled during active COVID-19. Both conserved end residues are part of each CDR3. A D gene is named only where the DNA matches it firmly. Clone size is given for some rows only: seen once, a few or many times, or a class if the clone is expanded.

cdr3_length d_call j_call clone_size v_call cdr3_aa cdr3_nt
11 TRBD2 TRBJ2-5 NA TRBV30 CAAGVAETQYF TGTGCCGCGGGAGTTGCGGAGACCCAGTACTTC
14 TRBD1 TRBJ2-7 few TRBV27 CASSLTGTAYEQYF TGTGCCAGCAGTTTGACCGGGACAGCCTACGAGCAGTACTTC
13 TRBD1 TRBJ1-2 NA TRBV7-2 CASSLGQGDGYTF TGTGCCAGCAGCTTAGGACAGGGCGATGGCTACACCTTC
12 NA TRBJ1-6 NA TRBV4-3 CASSRANSPLHF TGCGCCAGCAGCCGAGCAAATTCACCCCTCCACTTT
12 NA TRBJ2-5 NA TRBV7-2 CASSPLGETQYF TGTGCCAGCAGCCCACTAGGAGAGACCCAGTACTTC
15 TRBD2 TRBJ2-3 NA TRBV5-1 CASSLGGLATDTQYF TGCGCCAGCAGCTTGGGAGGACTAGCCACAGATACGCAGTATTTT
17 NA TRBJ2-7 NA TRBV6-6 CASSPLKLAGRVHEQYF TGTGCCAGCAGTCCTCTAAAGCTGGCGGGAAGAGTCCACGAGCAGTACTTC
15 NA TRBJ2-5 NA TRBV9 CASSFTPTAQETQYF TGTGCCAGCAGCTTCACCCCGACAGCGCAAGAGACCCAGTACTTC
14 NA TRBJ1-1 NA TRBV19 CASSIGARVTEAFF TGTGCCAGTAGTATAGGAGCCAGGGTCACTGAAGCTTTCTTT
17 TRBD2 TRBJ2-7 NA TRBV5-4 CASSLGRGTSGSNEQYF TGTGCCAGCAGCTTGGGACGGGGGACTAGCGGGAGTAACGAGCAGTACTTC
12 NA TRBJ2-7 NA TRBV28 CASSTGNGEQYF TGTGCCAGCAGTACAGGGAACGGCGAGCAGTACTTC
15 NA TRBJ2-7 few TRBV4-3 CASSQDHRNTYEQYF TGCGCCAGCAGCCAAGATCACAGGAACACCTACGAGCAGTACTTC
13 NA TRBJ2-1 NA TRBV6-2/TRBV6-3 CASSYATYNEQFF TGTGCCAGCAGTTACGCGACCTACAATGAGCAGTTCTTC
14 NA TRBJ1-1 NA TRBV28 CASLGSRMNTEAFF TGTGCCAGCCTCGGTTCGCGAATGAACACTGAAGCTTTCTTT
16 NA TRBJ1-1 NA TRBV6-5 CASSYSILGGPTEAFF TGTGCCAGCAGTTACTCGATCCTTGGGGGCCCCACTGAAGCTTTCTTT
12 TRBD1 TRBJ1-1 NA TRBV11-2 CASSHRDREAFF TGTGCCAGCAGCCACCGGGACAGGGAAGCTTTCTTT
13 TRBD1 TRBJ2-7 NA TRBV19 CASSNQGAYEQYF TGTGCCAGTAGTAATCAGGGGGCCTACGAGCAGTACTTC
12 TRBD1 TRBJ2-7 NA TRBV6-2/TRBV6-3 CASSPTGVEQYF TGTGCCAGCAGTCCAACAGGGGTGGAGCAGTACTTC
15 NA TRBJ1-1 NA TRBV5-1 CASSGAGRANTEAFF TGCGCCAGCAGCGGAGCGGGCAGAGCGAACACTGAAGCTTTCTTT
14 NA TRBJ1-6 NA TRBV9 CASSPQAEFKPLHF TGTGCCAGCAGCCCTCAGGCAGAATTCAAACCCCTCCACTTT
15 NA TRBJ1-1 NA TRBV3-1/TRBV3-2 CASSQFAGERPEAFF TGTGCCAGCAGCCAATTCGCAGGGGAAAGGCCTGAAGCTTTCTTT
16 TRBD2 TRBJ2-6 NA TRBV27 CASTHGLVLWANVLTF TGTGCCAGCACCCATGGACTAGTACTCTGGGCCAACGTCCTGACTTTC
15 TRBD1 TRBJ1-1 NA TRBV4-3 CASTRTGQEGTEAFF TGCGCCAGCACCAGGACAGGGCAGGAAGGGACTGAAGCTTTCTTT
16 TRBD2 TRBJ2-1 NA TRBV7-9 CASSSRLAGENNEQFF TGTGCCAGCAGCTCGAGATTAGCGGGAGAGAACAATGAGCAGTTCTTC
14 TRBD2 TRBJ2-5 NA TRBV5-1 CASSSTSGSETQYF TGCGCCAGCAGCTCCACTAGCGGGAGTGAGACCCAGTACTTC
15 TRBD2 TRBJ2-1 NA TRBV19 CASSIILAHYNEQFF TGTGCCAGTAGTATTATACTAGCGCATTACAATGAGCAGTTCTTC
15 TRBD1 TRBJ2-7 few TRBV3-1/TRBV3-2 CASSQGTGTAYEQYF TGTGCCAGCAGCCAGGGAACCGGGACAGCCTACGAGCAGTACTTC
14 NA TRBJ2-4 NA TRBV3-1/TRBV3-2 CASSQKGGKNIQYF TGTGCCAGCAGCCAAAAGGGAGGCAAAAACATTCAGTACTTC
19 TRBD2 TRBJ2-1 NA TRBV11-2 CASSLGGLAGIVAYNEQFF TGTGCCAGCAGCTTAGGGGGGCTAGCGGGTATCGTTGCCTACAATGAGCAGTTCTTC
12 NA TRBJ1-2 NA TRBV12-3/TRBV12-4 CASSPTNYGYTF TGTGCCAGCAGTCCTACTAACTATGGCTACACCTTC
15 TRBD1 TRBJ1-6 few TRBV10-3 CAIRPQGALNSPLHF TGTGCCATCAGACCGCAGGGGGCGCTTAATTCACCCCTCCACTTT
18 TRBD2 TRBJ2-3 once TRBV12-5 CASGSGTSGGLGTDTQYF TGTGCTAGTGGTTCCGGGACTAGCGGGGGGCTTGGGACAGATACGCAGTATTTT
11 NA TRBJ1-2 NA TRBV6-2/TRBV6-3 CASSLTFGYTF NA
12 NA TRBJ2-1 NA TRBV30 CAWTGTYNEQFF TGTGCCTGGACAGGGACCTACAATGAGCAGTTCTTC
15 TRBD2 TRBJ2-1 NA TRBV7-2 CASSPAGGFYNEQFF TGTGCCAGCAGCCCAGCGGGGGGGTTCTACAATGAGCAGTTCTTC
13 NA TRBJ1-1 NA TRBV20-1 CSASWGRGTEAFF TGCAGTGCTAGTTGGGGGCGGGGGACTGAAGCTTTCTTT
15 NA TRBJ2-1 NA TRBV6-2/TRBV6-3 CASSYSEFSYNEQFF TGTGCCAGCAGTTATAGCGAGTTCTCCTACAATGAGCAGTTCTTC
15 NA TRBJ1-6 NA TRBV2 CASSAPTATNSPLHF TGTGCCAGCAGTGCCCCGACAGCCACGAATTCACCCCTCCACTTT
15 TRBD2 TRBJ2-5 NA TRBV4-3 CASSRLLAGQETQYF TGCGCCAGCAGCCGATTACTAGCGGGCCAAGAGACCCAGTACTTC
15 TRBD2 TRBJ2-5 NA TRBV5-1 CASSKGLAGGETQYF TGCGCCAGCAGTAAGGGACTAGCGGGAGGAGAGACCCAGTACTTC
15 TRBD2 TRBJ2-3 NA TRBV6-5 CASSQLAGGTDTQYF TGTGCCAGCAGTCAACTAGCGGGGGGCACAGATACGCAGTATTTT
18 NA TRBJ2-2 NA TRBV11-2 CASSLDPIFREDTGELFF TGTGCCAGCAGCTTAGATCCGATTTTCCGGGAAGACACCGGGGAGCTGTTTTTT
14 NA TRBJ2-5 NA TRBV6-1 CASSDGTHQETQYF TGTGCCAGCAGTGACGGGACACATCAAGAGACCCAGTACTTC
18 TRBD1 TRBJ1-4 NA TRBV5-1 CASSLGPGTGMTNEKLFF TGCGCCAGCAGCCTGGGTCCGGGGACAGGGATGACTAATGAAAAACTGTTTTTT
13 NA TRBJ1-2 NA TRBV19 CASSIERSIGYTF TGTGCCAGTAGTATAGAACGATCTATCGGCTACACCTTC
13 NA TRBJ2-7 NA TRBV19 CASSSGQFYEQYF TGTGCCAGTAGTTCCGGACAGTTCTACGAGCAGTACTTC
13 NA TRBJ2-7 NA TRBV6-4 CASLTRVPYEQYF TGTGCCAGCTTGACACGTGTACCCTACGAGCAGTACTTC
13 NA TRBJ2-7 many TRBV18 CASSPLDSYEQYF TGTGCCAGCTCACCACTGGACAGCTACGAGCAGTACTTC
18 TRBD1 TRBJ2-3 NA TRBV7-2 CASSLGGQGPIDTDTQYF TGTGCCAGCAGCTTAGGGGGACAGGGACCCATCGACACAGATACGCAGTATTTT
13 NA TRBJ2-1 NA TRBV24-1 CATSVRGYNEQFF TGTGCCACCAGTGTCAGGGGTTACAATGAGCAGTTCTTC
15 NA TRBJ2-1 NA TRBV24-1 CATSLRRGSYNEQFF TGTGCCACCAGTCTTCGGCGGGGCTCCTACAATGAGCAGTTCTTC